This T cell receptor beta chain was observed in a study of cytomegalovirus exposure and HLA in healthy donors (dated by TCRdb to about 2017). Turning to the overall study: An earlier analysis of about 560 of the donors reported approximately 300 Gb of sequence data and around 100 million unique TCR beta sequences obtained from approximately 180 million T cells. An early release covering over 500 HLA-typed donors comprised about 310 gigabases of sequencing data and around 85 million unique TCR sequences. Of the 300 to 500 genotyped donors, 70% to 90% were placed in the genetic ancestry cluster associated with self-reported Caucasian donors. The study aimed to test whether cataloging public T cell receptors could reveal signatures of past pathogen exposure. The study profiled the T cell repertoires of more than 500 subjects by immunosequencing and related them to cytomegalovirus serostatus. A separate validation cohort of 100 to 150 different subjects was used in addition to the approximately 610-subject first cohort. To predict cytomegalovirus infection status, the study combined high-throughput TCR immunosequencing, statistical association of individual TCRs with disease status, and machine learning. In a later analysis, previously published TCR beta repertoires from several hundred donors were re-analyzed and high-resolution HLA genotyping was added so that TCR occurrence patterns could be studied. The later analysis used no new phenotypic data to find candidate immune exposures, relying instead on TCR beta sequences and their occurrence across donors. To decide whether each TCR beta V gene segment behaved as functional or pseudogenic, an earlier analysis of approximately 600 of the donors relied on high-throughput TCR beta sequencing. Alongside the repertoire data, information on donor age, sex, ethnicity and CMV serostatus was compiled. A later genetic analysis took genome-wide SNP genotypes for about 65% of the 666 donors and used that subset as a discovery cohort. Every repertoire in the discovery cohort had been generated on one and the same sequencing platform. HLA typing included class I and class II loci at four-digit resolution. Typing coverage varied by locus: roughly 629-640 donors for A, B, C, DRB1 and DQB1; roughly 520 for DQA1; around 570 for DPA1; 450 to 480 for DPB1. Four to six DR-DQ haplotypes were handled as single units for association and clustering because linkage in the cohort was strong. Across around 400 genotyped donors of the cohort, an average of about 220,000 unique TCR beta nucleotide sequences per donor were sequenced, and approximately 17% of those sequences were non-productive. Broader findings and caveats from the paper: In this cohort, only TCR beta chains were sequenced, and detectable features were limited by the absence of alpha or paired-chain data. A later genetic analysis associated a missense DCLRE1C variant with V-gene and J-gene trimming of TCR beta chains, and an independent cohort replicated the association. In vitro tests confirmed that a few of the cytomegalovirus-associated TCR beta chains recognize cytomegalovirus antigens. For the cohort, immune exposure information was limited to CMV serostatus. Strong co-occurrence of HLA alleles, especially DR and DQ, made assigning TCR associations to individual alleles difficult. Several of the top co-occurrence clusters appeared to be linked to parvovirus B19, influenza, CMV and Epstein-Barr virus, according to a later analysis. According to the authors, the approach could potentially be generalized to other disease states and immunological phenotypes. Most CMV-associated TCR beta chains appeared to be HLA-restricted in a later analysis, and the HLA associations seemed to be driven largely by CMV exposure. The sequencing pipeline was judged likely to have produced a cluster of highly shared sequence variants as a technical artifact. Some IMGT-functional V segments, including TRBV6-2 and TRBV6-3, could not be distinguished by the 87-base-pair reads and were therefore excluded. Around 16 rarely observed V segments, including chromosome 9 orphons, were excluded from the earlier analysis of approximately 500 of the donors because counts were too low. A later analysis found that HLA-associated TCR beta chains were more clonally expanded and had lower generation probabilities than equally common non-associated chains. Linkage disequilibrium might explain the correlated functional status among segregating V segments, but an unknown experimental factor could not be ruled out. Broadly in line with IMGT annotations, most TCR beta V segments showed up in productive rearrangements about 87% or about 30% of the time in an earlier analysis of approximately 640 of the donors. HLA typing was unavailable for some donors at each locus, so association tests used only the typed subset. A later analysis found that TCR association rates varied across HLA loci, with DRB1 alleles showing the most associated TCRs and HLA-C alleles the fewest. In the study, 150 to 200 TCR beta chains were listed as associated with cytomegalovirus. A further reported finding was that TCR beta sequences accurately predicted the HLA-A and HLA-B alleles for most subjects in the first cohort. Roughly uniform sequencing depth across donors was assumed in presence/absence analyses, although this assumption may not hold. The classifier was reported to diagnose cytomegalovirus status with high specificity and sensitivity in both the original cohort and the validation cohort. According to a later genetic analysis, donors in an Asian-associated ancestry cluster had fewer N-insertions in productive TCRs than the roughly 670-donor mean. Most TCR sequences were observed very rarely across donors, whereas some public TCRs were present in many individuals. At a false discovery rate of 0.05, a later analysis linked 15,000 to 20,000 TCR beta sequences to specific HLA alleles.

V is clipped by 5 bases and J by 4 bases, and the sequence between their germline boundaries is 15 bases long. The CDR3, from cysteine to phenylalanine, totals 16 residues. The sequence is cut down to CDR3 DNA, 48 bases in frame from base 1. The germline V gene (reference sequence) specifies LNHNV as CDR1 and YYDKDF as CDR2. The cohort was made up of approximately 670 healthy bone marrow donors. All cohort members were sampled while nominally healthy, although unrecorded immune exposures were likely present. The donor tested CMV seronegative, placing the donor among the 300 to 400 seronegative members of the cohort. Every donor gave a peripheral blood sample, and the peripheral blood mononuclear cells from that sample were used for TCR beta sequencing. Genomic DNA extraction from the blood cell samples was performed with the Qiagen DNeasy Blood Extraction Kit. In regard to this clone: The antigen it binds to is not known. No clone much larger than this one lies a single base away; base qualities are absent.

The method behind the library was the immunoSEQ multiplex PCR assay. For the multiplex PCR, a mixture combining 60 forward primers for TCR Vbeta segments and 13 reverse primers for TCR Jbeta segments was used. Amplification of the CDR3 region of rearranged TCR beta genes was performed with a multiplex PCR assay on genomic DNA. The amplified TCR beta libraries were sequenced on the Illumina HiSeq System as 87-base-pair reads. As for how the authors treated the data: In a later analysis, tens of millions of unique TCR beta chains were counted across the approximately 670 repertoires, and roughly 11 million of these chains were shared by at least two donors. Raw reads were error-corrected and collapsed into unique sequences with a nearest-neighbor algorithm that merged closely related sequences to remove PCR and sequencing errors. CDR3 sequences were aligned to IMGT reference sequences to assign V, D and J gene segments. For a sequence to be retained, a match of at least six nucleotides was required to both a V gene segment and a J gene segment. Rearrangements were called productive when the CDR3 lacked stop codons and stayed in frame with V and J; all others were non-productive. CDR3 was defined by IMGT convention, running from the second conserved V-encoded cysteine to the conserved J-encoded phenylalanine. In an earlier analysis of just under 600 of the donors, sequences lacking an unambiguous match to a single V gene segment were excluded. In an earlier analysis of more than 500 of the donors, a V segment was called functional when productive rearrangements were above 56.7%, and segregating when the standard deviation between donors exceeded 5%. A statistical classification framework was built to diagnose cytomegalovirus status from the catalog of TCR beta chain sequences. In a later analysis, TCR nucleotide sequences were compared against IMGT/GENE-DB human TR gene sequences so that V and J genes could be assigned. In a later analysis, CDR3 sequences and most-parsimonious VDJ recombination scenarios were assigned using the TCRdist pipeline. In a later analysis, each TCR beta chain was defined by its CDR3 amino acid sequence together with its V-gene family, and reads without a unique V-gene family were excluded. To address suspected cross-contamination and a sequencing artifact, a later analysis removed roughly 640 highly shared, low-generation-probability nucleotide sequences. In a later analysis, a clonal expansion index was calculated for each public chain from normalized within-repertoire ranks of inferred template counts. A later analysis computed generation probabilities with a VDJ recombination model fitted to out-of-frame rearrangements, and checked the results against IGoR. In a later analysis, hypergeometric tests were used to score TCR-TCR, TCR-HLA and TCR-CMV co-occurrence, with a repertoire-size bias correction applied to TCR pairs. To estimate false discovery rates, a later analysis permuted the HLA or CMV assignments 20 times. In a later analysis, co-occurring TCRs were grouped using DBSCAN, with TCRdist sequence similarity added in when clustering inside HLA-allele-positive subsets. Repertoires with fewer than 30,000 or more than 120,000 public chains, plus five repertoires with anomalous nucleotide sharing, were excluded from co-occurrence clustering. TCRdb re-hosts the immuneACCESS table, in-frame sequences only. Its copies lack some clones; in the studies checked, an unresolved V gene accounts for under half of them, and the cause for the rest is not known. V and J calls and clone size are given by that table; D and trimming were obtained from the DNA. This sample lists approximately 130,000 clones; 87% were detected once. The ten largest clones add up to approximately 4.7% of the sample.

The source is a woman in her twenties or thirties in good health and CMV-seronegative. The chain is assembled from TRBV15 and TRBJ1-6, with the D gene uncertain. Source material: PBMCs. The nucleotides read TGTGCCACCAGCCAGATTCATGGACTGTATAATTCACCCCTCCACTTT. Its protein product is CATSQIHGLYNSPLHF.